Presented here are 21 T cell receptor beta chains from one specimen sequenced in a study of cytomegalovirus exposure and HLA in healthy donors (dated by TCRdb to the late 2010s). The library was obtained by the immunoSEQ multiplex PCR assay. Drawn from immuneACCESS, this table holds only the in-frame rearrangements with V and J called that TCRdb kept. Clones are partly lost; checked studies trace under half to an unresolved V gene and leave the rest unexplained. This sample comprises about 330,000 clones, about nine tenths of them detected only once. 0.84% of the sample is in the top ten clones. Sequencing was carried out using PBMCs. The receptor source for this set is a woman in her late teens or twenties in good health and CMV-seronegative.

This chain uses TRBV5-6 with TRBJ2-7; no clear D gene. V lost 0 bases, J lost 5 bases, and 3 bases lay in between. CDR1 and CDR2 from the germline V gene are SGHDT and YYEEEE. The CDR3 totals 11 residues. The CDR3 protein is CASSLDNEQYF. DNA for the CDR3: TGTGCCAGCAGCTTGGACAACGAGCAGTACTTC.

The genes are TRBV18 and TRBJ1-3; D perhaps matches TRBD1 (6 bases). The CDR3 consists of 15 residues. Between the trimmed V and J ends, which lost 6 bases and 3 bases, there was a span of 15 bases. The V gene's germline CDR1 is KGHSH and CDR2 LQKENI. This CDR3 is CASSQGGQLGNTIYF. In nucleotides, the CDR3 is TGTGCCAGCTCTCAAGGTGGACAGCTTGGAAACACCATATATTTT.

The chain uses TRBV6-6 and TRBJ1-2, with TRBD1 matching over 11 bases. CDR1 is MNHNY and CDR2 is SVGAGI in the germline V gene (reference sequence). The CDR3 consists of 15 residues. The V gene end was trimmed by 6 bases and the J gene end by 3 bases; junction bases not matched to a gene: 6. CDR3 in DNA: TGTGCCAGCAGAACTGGGACAGGGGGGGACTATGGCTACACCTTC. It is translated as CASRTGTGGDYGYTF.

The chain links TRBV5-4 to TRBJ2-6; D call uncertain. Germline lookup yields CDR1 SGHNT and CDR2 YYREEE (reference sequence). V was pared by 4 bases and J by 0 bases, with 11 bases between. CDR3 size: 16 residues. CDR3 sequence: CASSPLPSSGANVLTF. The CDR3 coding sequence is TGTGCCAGCAGCCCCCTACCTAGCTCTGGGGCCAACGTCCTGACTTTC.

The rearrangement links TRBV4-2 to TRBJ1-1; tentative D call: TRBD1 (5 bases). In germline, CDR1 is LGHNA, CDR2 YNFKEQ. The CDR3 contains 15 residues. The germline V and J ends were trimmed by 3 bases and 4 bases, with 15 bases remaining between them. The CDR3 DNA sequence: TGTGCCAGCAGCCAGGGGGGAGGGCCGACCACTGAAGCTTTCTTT. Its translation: CASSQGGGPTTEAFF.

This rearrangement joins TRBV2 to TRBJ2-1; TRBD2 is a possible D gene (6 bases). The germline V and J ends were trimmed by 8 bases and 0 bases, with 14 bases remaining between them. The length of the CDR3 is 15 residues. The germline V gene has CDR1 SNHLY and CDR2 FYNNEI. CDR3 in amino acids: CASLLGGRSYNEQFF. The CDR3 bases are TGTGCCAGCCTCTTGGGGGGTCGCTCCTACAATGAGCAGTTCTTC.

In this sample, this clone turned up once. CDR3 nucleotides: TGTGCCAGCAGCCGTCGGGGGGGCCAAGAGACCCAGTACTTC. This gives the protein CASSRRGGQETQYF. The gene calls are TRBV14 and TRBJ2-5; TRBD2 matches 8 bases. The germline V gene encodes CDR1 SGHDN and CDR2 FVKESK. The CDR3 contains 14 residues. The ends lost 4 bases at V and 1 base at J; junction bases unmatched: 2. Full variable domain (missing parts from reference TRBV14 and TRBJ2-5): EAGVTQFPSHSVIEKGQTVTLRCDPISGHDNLYWYRRVMGKEIKFLLHFVKESKQDESGMPNNRFLAERTGGTYSTLKVQPAELEDSGVYFCASSRRGGQETQYFGPGTRLLVL.

CDR3 DNA sequence: TGTGCCATCAGTGACCGGGGGGAGCAGTACTTC. Encoded protein: CAISDRGEQYF. The chain carries TRBV10-3 and TRBJ2-7; possible D gene TRBD2, 6 bases. The CDR3 is made up of 11 amino acids. Germline CDR1 ENHRY, CDR2 SYGVKD. The V gene lost 3 bases and the J gene lost 7 bases, with 7 bases spanning the gap.

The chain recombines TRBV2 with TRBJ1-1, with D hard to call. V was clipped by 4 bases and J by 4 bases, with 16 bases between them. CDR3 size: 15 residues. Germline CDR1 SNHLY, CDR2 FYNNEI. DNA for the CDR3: TGTGCCAGCAGTGCGTGGGGAGTTGTCGCCACTGAAGCTTTCTTT. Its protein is CASSAWGVVATEAFF.

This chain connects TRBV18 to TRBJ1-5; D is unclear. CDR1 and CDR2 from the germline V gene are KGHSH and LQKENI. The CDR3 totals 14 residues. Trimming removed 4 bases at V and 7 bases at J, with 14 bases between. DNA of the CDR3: TGTGCCAGCTCACTCTCGATGGGCCCACAGCCCCAGCATTTT. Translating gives CASSLSMGPQPQHF.

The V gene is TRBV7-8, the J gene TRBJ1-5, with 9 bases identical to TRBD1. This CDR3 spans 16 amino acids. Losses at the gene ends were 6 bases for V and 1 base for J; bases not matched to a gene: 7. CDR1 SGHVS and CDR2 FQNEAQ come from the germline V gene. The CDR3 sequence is CASSSAGTGSNQPQHF. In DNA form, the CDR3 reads TGTGCCAGCAGTTCTGCCGGGACAGGGAGCAATCAGCCCCAGCATTTT.

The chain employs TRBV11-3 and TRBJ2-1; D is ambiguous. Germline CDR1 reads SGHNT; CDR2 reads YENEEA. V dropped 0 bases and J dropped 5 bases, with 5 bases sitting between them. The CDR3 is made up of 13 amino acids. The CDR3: CASSLDPDNEQFF. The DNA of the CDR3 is TGTGCCAGCAGCTTAGACCCCGACAATGAGCAGTTCTTC. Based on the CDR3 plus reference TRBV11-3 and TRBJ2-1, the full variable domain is EAGVVQSPRYKIIEKKQPVAFWCNPISGHNTLYWYLQNLGQGPELLIRYENEEAVDDSQLPKDRFSAERLKGVDSTLKIQPAELGDSAVYLCASSLDPDNEQFFGPGTRLTVL.

As DNA, the CDR3 is TGTGCCAGCAGGGGGACTAGCGGGAGCCAAGATACGCAGTATTTT. This gives the protein CASRGTSGSQDTQYF. The chain employs TRBV2 and TRBJ2-3; 14 positions match TRBD2. The V gene end was trimmed by 6 bases and the J gene end by 5 bases; junction bases not matched to a gene: 4. CDR1 is SNHLY, CDR2 FYNNEI, per germline. This CDR3 is built from 15 residues.

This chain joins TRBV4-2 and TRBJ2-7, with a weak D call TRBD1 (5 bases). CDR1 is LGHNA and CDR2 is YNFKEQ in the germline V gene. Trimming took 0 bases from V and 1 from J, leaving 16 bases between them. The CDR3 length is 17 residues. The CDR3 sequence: CASSQDNQGEVSYEQYF. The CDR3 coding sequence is TGTGCCAGCAGCCAAGATAACCAGGGCGAAGTTTCCTACGAGCAGTACTTC.

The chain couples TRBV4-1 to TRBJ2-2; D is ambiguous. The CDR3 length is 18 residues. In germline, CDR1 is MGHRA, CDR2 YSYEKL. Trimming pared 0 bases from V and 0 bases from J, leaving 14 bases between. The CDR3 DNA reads TGCGCCAGCAGCCAAGAATACCCGGTAAGCGCGAACACCGGGGAGCTGTTTTTT. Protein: CASSQEYPVSANTGELFF.

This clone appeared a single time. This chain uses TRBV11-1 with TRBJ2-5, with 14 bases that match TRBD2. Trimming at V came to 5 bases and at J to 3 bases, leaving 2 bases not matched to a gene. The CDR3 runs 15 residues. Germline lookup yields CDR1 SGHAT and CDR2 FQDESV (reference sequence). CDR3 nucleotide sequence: TGTGCCAGCAGCCTGGGACTAGCGGGAGAAGAGACCCAGTACTTC. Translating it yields CASSLGLAGEETQYF.

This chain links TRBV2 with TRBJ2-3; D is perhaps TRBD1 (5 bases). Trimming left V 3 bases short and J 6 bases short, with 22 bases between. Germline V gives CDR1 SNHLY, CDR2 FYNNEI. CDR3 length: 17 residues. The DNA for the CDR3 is TGTGCCAGCAGTGACGTCCCACTGGGCAGGGTGGCGGATACGCAGTATTTT. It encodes CASSDVPLGRVADTQYF. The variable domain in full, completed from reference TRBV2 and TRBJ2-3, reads EPEVTQTPSHQVTQMGQEVILRCVPISNHLYFYWYRQILGQKVEFLVSFYNNEISEKSEIFDDQFSVERPDGSNFTLKIRSTKLEDSAMYFCASSDVPLGRVADTQYFGPGTRLTVL.

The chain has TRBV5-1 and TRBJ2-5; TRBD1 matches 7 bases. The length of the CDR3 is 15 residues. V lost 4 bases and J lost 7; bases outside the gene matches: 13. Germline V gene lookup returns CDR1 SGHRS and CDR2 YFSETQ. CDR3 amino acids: CASSTGQVDIGTQYF. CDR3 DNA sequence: TGCGCCAGCAGCACAGGACAGGTGGATATCGGGACCCAGTACTTC.

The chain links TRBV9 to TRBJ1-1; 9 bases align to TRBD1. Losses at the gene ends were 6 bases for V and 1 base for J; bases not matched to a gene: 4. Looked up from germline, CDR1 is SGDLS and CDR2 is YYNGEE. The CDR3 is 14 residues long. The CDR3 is CASNRQGGNTEAFF. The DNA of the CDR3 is TGTGCCAGCAATCGACAGGGGGGGAACACTGAAGCTTTCTTT.

CDR3: CASSPGLAGRKTQYF. The CDR3, as DNA: TGCGCCAGCAGCCCGGGACTAGCGGGGAGGAAGACCCAGTACTTC. The rearrangement joins TRBV5-1 to TRBJ2-5, with TRBD2 identical over 13 bases. This CDR3 is 15 amino acids long. Germline V lookup: CDR1 SGHRS, CDR2 YFSETQ. J was trimmed by 6 bases and V by 4 bases; bases with no gene match: 6.

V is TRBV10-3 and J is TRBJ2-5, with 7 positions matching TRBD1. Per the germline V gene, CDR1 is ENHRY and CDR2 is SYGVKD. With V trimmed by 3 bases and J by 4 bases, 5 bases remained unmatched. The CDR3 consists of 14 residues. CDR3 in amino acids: CAISDGQGVETQYF. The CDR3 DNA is TGTGCCATCAGTGACGGCCAGGGGGTAGAGACCCAGTACTTC.